This TCR beta chain was captured by sequencing in a study of cytomegalovirus exposure and HLA in healthy donors. Overall study: Early released data comprised about 90 million unique TCRs from HLA-typed donors.

The donors gave bone marrow, and they were healthy. With 4 bases clipped from V and 5 bases from J, the junction kept 6 bases outside the gene matches. Germline loops: CDR1 MRHNA, CDR2 SNTAGT. The CDR3 contains 15 residues. Primers included in the PCR were 60 Vbeta and 13 Jbeta primers. This table comes from immunoSEQ multiplex PCR, and its TCRdb copy is limited to in-frame clones, with some not included. The sample includes about 160,000 clones, 75% to 85% of them seen just once. The rearrangement joins TRBV6-4 to TRBJ2-5, with 11 bases fitting TRBD1. The sequence was obtained from a female donor in good health and CMV-seronegative. The source material was PBMCs. The CDR3 protein is CASSAGQGAGETQYF. CDR3 nucleotide sequence: TGTGCCAGCAGTGCCGGACAGGGGGCGGGGGAGACCCAGTACTTC.